This T cell receptor beta chain was found in a study of T-cell reconstitution after alpha-beta-depleted transplantation in children. The TCRbeta library was prepared with unique molecular identifiers. From the PCR reads, TCRdb called clonotypes with MiXCR, one entry per CDR3 protein. The sample holds about 540,000 distinct CDR3 sequences, approximately 20% seen once. Germline values: CDR1 SGHRS, CDR2 YFSETQ. CDR3 size: 15 residues. The V and J ends lost 7 bases and 3 bases, in that order; junction bases with no gene match: 4. The chain couples TRBV5-1 to TRBJ2-1; 13 nucleotides align to TRBD2. The clonotype originates from a human donor who donated a stem cell graft to a child with acute lymphoblastic leukemia. The sample was PBMCs from the stem cell graft donor, taken from the stem cell graft. CDR3 protein: CASATSGRSYNEQFF. CDR3 DNA sequence: TGCGCCAGCGCGACTAGCGGGAGGAGCTACAATGAGCAGTTCTTC.